This TCR beta chain stems from a study of blood T cells in healthy people across ages. A word on this clonotype: The antigen is undetermined.

Study-level points and caveats: As naive T cell percentage varied, TCR beta diversity correlated strongly with it.

The CDR3 is 14 residues long. Germline V gene lookup returns CDR1 SGHVS and CDR2 FQNEAQ. V lost 5 bases, J lost 6 bases, and 16 bases lay in between. Together with a sample-barcoded 5' primer, a J-beta primer mix was included in a second PCR lasting roughly 6 to 12 cycles. Every individual sample yielded 2.5 million or more paired-end reads (each containing CDR3). MiXCR, applied by TCRdb to the 5' RACE reads, yields one record per CDR3 protein. The repertoire consists of approximately 1.5 million distinct CDR3 sequences, with roughly 43% occurring once and the leading ten covering 4%. The sequencing sample was made of blood. This clonotype was obtained from a woman younger than 35 in good health. The chain uses TRBV7-8 and TRBJ1-2; no reliable D call. The CDR3 here is CASSLELLAHGYTF. The CDR3 DNA reads TGTGCCAGCAGCCTTGAGTTACTTGCACATGGCTACACCTTC.